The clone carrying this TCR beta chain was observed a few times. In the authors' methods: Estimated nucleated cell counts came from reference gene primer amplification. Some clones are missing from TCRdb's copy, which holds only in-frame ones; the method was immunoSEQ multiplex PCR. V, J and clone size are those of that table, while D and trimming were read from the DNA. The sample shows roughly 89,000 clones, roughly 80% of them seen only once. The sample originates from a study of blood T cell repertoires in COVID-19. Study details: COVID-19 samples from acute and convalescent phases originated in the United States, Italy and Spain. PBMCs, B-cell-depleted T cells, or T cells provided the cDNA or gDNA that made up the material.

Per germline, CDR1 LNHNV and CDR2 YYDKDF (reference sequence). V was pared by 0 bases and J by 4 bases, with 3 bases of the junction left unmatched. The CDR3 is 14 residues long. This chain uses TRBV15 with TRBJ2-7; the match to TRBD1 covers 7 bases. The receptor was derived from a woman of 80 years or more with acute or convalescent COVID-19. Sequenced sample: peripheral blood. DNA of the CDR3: TGTGCCACCAGCAGAGATGAGACAGGGTACGAGCAGTACTTC. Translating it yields CATSRDETGYEQYF.